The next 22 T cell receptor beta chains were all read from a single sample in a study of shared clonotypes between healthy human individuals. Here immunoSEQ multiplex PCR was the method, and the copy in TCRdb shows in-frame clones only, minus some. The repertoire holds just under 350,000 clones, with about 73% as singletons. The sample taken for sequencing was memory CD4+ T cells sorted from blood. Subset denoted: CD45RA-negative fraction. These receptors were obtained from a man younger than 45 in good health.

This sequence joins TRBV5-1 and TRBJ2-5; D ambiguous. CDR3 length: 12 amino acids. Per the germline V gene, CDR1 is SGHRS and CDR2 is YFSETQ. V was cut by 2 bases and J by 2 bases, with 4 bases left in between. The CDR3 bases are TGCGCCAGCAGCTTACTACAAGAGACCCAGTACTTC. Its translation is CASSLLQETQYF.

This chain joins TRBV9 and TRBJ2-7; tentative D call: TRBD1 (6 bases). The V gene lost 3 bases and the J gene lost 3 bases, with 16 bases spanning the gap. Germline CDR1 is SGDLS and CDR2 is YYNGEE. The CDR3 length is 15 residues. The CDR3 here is CASSGRGTMHYEQYF. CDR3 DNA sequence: TGTGCCAGCAGCGGAAGAGGGACAATGCACTACGAGCAGTACTTC.

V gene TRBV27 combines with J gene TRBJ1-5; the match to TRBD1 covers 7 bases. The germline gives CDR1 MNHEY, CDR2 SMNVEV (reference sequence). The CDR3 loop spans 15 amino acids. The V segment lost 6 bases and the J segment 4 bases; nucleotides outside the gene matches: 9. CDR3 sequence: CASREGQWENQPQHF. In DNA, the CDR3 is TGTGCCAGCAGGGAGGGACAGTGGGAGAATCAGCCCCAGCATTTT.

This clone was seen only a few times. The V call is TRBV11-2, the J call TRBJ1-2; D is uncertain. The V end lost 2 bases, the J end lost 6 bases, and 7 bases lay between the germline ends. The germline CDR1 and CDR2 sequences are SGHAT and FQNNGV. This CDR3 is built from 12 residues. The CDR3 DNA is TGTGCCAGCAGCTTACGTTCCCATGGCTACACCTTC. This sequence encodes CASSLRSHGYTF.

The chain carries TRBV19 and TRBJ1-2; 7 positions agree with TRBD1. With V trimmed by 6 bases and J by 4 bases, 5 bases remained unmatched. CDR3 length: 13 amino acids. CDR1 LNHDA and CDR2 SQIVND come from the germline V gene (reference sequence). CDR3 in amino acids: CASSAGGSYGYTF. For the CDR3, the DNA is TGTGCCAGTAGCGCAGGGGGAAGCTATGGCTACACCTTC. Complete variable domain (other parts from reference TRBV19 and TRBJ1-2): DGGITQSPKYLFRKEGQNVTLSCEQNLNHDAMYWYRQDPGQGLRLIYYSQIVNDFQKGDIAEGYSVSREKKESFPLTVTSAQKNPTAFYLCASSAGGSYGYTFGSGTRLTVV.

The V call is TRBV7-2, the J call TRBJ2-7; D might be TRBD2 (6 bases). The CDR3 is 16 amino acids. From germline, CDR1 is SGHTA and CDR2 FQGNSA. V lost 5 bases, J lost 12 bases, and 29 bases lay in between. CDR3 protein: CASSPWTTRRNLRAYF. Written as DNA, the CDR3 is TGTGCCAGCAGCCCATGGACTACGAGGCGGAACCTACGAGCGTACTTC.

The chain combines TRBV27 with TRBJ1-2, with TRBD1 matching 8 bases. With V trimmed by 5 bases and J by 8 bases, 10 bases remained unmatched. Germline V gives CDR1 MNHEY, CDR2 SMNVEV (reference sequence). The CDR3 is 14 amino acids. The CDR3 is CASSPRQGLRGYTF. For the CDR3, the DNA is TGTGCCAGCAGTCCCCGACAGGGGTTGCGAGGCTACACCTTC.

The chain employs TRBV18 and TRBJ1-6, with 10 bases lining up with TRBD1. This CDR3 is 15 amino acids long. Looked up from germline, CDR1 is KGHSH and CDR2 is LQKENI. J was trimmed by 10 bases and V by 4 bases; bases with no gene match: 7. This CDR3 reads CASSRIGTGASPLHF. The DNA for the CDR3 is TGTGCCAGCTCACGAATCGGGACAGGGGCCTCACCCCTCCACTTT.

Written as DNA, the CDR3 is TGTGCCAGCAGCGTCGGGACAGGGGGTCCCTACGAGCAGTACTTC. This sequence encodes CASSVGTGGPYEQYF. V and J are TRBV5-6 and TRBJ2-7, with 11 positions matching TRBD1. The CDR3 is 15 amino acids. The germline V gene has CDR1 SGHDT and CDR2 YYEEEE. With V trimmed by 4 bases and J by 2 bases, 5 bases remained unmatched. Full variable domain (remainder filled in from reference TRBV5-6 and TRBJ2-7): DAGVTQSPTHLIKTRGQQVTLRCSPKSGHDTVSWYQQALGQGPQFIFQYYEEEERQRGNFPDRFSGHQFPNYSSELNVNALLLGDSALYLCASSVGTGGPYEQYFGPGTRLTVT.

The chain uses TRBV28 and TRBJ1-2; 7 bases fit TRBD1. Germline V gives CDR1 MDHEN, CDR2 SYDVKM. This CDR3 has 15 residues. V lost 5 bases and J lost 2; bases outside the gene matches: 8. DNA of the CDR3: TGTGCCAGCAGTCCACGGACAGGTCTCAACTATGGCTACACCTTC. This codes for CASSPRTGLNYGYTF.

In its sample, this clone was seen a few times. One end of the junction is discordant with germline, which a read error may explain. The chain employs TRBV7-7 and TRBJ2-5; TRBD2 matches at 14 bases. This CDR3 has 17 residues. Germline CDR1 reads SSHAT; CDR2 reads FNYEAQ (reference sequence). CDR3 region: CASSPTSGRAAQETQYF. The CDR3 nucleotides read TGTGCTAGCAGCCCGACTAGCGGGAGGGCTGCTCAAGAGACCCAGTACTTC. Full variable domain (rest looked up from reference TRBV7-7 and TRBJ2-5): GAGVSQSPRYKVTKRGQDVTLRCDPISSHATLYWYQQALGQGPEFLTYFNYEAQPDKSGLPSDRFSAERPEGSISTLTIQRTEQRDSAMYRCASSPTSGRAAQETQYFGPGTRLLVL.

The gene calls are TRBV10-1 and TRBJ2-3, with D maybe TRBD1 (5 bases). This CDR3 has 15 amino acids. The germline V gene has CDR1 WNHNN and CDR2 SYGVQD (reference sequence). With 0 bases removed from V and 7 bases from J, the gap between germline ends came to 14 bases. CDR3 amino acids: CASSESKGFGYTQYF. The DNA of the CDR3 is TGCGCCAGCAGTGAGTCCAAGGGGTTCGGGTATACGCAGTATTTT.

CDR3 sequence (DNA): TGTGCCCACTCAGAACGGGAACAGTCAGATGGCTACACCTTC. The encoded protein is CAHSEREQSDGYTF. The V call is TRBV10-3, the J call TRBJ1-2; D ambiguous. This CDR3 is 14 amino acids long. Trimming pared 11 bases from V and 6 bases from J, leaving 22 bases between. CDR1 and CDR2 (germline): ENHRY, SYGVKD.

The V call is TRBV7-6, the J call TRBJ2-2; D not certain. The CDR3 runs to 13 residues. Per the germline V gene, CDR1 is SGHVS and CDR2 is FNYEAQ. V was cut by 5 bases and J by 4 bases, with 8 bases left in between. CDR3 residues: CASSPRRTGELFF. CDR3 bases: TGTGCCAGCAGCCCCCGCCGCACCGGGGAGCTGTTTTTT.

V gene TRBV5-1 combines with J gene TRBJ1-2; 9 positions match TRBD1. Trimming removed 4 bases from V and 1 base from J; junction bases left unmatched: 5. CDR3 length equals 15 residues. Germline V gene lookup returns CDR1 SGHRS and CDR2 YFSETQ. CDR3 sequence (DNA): TGCGCCAGCAGCGAACCGGGACAGGGTAACTATGGCTACACCTTC. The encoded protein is CASSEPGQGNYGYTF.

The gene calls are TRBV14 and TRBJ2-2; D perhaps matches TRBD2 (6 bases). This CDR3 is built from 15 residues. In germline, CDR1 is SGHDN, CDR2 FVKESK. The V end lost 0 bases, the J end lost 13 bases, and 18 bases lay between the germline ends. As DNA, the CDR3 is TGTGCCAGCAGCCAAGATGGGAGGCGGTTAGAGGGGCTGTTTTTT. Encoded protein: CASSQDGRRLEGLFF.

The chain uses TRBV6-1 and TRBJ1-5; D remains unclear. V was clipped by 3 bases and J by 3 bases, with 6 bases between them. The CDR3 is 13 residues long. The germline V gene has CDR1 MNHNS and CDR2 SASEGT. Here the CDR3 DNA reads TGTGCCAGCAGTGAGGGTTACAATCAGCCCCAGCATTTT. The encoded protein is CASSEGYNQPQHF.

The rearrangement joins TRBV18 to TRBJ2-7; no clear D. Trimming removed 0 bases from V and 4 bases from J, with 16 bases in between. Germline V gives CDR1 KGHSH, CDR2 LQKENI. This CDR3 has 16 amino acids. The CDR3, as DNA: TGTGCCAGCTCACCACCTACTTCCCAGATGGGGTACGAGCAGTACTTC. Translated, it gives CASSPPTSQMGYEQYF.

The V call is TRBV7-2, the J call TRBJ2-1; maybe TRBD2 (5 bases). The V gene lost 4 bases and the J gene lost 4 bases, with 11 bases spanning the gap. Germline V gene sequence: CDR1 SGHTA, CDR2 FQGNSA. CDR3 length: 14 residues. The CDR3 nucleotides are TGTGCCAGCAGCTCTGGGCTAGCTTACAATGAGCAGTTCTTC. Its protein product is CASSSGLAYNEQFF.

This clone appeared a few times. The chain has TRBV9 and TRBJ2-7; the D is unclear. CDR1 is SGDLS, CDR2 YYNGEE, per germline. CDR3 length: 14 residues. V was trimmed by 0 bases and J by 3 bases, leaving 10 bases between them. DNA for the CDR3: TGTGCCAGCAGCGTAGATGAGCCAGGCTACGAGCAGTACTTC. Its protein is CASSVDEPGYEQYF.

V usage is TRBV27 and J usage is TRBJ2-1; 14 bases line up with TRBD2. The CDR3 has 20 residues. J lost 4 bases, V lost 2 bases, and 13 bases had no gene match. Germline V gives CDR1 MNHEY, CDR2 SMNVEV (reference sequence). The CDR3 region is CASSLRLPGLAGDKYNEQFF. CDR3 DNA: TGTGCCAGCAGTTTACGGCTCCCGGGACTAGCGGGAGACAAATACAATGAGCAGTTCTTC.

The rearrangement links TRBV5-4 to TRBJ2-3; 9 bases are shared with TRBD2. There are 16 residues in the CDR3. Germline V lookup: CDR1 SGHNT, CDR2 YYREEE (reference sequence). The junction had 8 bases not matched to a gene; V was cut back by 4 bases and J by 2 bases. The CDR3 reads CASSRRTSVTTDTQYF. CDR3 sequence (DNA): TGTGCCAGCAGCCGACGGACTAGCGTTACCACAGATACGCAGTATTTT. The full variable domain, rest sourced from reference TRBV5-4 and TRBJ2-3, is ETGVTQSPTHLIKTRGQQVTLRCSSQSGHNTVSWYQQALGQGPQFIFQYYREEENGRGNFPPRFSGLQFPNYSSELNVNALELDDSALYLCASSRRTSVTTDTQYFGPGTRLTVL.